Presented here are 20 T cell receptor beta chains from one specimen sequenced in a study of long-term antiretroviral therapy in people with HIV. The assay used was immunoSEQ (version v3.0), run at survey level. TCRdb keeps only in-frame clones here, not all; method: immunoSEQ multiplex PCR. This sample has tens of thousands of clones; around 80% occur once, and the top ten carry approximately 7%. The sequencing used unsorted PBMCs, collected 1.5 years after starting antiretroviral therapy. The receptors were sampled from a man aged 25 to 40 with HIV.

This sequence joins TRBV7-2 and TRBJ1-1; TRBD1 agrees at 7 bases. The CDR3 runs 15 residues. From germline, CDR1 is SGHTA and CDR2 FQGNSA. With V trimmed by 4 bases and J by 1 base, 6 bases remained unmatched. In nucleotides, the CDR3 is TGTGCCAGCAGCTCCACAGGGGTAGGGAACACTGAAGCTTTCTTT. Translated, it gives CASSSTGVGNTEAFF.

V is TRBV28 and J is TRBJ1-5; D is undetermined. V lost 3 bases to trimming and J lost 9 bases, with 9 bases between them. Per the germline V gene, CDR1 is MDHEN and CDR2 is SYDVKM. CDR3 size: 12 residues. The DNA for the CDR3 is TGTGCCAGCAGTTTGCGGCCGATGCCCCAGCATTTT. Residues: CASSLRPMPQHF.

This rearrangement joins TRBV5-1 to TRBJ1-2; a weak D match, TRBD1 (6 bases). Germline assignment: CDR1 SGHRS and CDR2 YFSETQ. This CDR3 contains 15 residues. Between the trimmed V and J ends, which lost 2 bases and 3 bases, there was a span of 14 bases. CDR3 sequence reads: CASSLGGETYYGYTF. DNA for the CDR3: TGCGCCAGCAGCTTAGGGGGAGAAACGTACTATGGCTACACCTTC.

The chain recombines TRBV7-9 with TRBJ1-5; D gene ambiguous. CDR1 SEHNR and CDR2 FQNEAQ come from the germline V gene (reference sequence). The CDR3 is 14 residues long. Trimming removed 5 bases at V and 0 bases at J, with 8 bases between. CDR3 sequence (DNA): TGTGCCAGCAGCGTTACAAGTAGCAATCAGCCCCAGCATTTT. It encodes CASSVTSSNQPQHF.

V and J are TRBV11-2 and TRBJ2-1; weak D call: TRBD2 (5 bases). Germline CDR1 SGHAT, CDR2 FQNNGV. The CDR3 spans 13 residues. Trimming stripped 3 bases from V and 4 bases from J, with 7 bases between. The CDR3 region is CASSFGEYNEQFF. CDR3 nucleotides: TGTGCCAGCAGCTTCGGGGAATACAATGAGCAGTTCTTC.

The chain carries TRBV2 and TRBJ1-2; D is uncertain. CDR1 SNHLY and CDR2 FYNNEI come from the germline V gene. The CDR3 runs 15 residues. Trimming stripped 8 bases from V and 4 bases from J, with 20 bases between. CDR3 in DNA: TGTGCCAGCCTGCCGGTAAGGCAGGCCTCCTATGGCTACACCTTC. Encoded protein: CASLPVRQASYGYTF. The whole variable domain, filled in from reference TRBV2 and TRBJ1-2, reads EPEVTQTPSHQVTQMGQEVILRCVPISNHLYFYWYRQILGQKVEFLVSFYNNEISEKSEIFDDQFSVERPDGSNFTLKIRSTKLEDSAMYFCASLPVRQASYGYTFGSGTRLTVV.

This chain connects TRBV5-6 to TRBJ2-3; D is perhaps TRBD1 (5 bases). V shed 1 base and J shed 3 bases, with 9 bases lying between them. This CDR3 is 14 amino acids long. Germline CDR1 and CDR2: SGHDT and YYEEEE. CDR3 bases: TGTGCCAGCAGCTTGTTTACAGGAACAGATACGCAGTATTTT. Its protein product is CASSLFTGTDTQYF.

The chain employs TRBV6-5 and TRBJ2-1; no clear D. This CDR3 has 13 amino acids. V was trimmed by 6 bases and J by 0 bases, leaving 6 bases between them. Germline CDR1 MNHEY, CDR2 SVGAGI. The CDR3 is CASRLGSYNEQFF. The CDR3 DNA is TGTGCCAGCAGGCTAGGCTCCTACAATGAGCAGTTCTTC.

This clone appeared a few times. The chain links TRBV5-1 to TRBJ2-7; 8 bases align to TRBD1. The CDR3 length is 16 residues. With 2 bases clipped from V and 1 base from J, the junction kept 8 bases outside the gene matches. Per the germline V gene, CDR1 is SGHRS and CDR2 is YFSETQ. CDR3 region: CASSLVPGQASYEQYF. The CDR3 region has the DNA TGCGCCAGCAGCTTAGTGCCGGGACAGGCTTCCTACGAGCAGTACTTC. Full variable domain (missing parts from reference TRBV5-1 and TRBJ2-7): KAGVTQTPRYLIKTRGQQVTLSCSPISGHRSVSWYQQTPGQGLQFLFEYFSETQRNKGNFPGRFSGRQFSNSRSEMNVSTLELGDSALYLCASSLVPGQASYEQYFGPGTRLTVT.

The chain joins TRBV28 to TRBJ1-1; D is possibly TRBD1 (6 bases). The CDR3 is made up of 15 amino acids. Germline CDR1 MDHEN, CDR2 SYDVKM. With 8 bases removed from V and 6 bases from J, the gap between germline ends came to 22 bases. CDR3 coding DNA: TGTGCCAGCGGACTCTCTTTGGGGGCTGGGGCTGAAGCTTTCTTT. This codes for CASGLSLGAGAEAFF.

The chain recombines TRBV30 with TRBJ1-5; no definite D call. V dropped 0 bases and J dropped 7 bases, with 10 bases sitting between them. Germline lookup yields CDR1 GTSNPN and CDR2 SVGIG (reference sequence). CDR3 size: 13 residues. CDR3: CAWSVLGGQPQHF. The CDR3 DNA reads TGTGCCTGGAGTGTATTGGGCGGACAGCCCCAGCATTTT.

The CDR3: CASTQSGANVLTF. The CDR3 DNA sequence: TGTGCCAGCACCCAGTCTGGGGCCAACGTCCTGACTTTC. This chain links TRBV28 with TRBJ2-6, with D hard to call. This CDR3 contains 13 residues. CDR1 is MDHEN, CDR2 SYDVKM, per germline. V lost 7 bases, J lost 1 base, and 5 bases lay in between.

The chain links TRBV4-1 to TRBJ2-3, with D perhaps assigned TRBD1 or TRBD2 (5 bases each). This CDR3 comprises 17 residues. Germline values: CDR1 MGHRA, CDR2 YSYEKL. The V and J ends lost 2 bases and 2 bases respectively, with 17 bases between them. The CDR3 here is CASSQSGGRQLTDTQYF. For the CDR3, the DNA is TGCGCCAGCAGCCAATCAGGAGGTAGACAGCTCACAGATACGCAGTATTTT.

There are a few counts of this clone. The chain is built from TRBV6-5 and TRBJ1-2, with 7 positions matching TRBD1. The germline gives CDR1 MNHEY, CDR2 SVGAGI. After removal of 8 bases from V and 0 bases from J, the junction contained 3 bases not matched to a gene. The CDR3 totals 13 residues. The CDR3 here is CASADRPNYGYTF. The CDR3 nucleotides read TGTGCCAGCGCGGACAGGCCTAACTATGGCTACACCTTC.

The CDR3 region has the DNA TGTGCCAGCACCTCCCCCCTAGCGCACAATGAGCAGTTCTTC. Translating it yields CASTSPLAHNEQFF. The chain recombines TRBV13 with TRBJ2-1; a possible D gene is TRBD2 (6 bases). CDR1 is PRHDT and CDR2 is FYEKMQ in the germline V gene (reference sequence). The CDR3 length is 14 residues. Trimming pared 7 bases from V and 5 bases from J, leaving 15 bases between.

The chain joins TRBV7-2 to TRBJ1-5, with a weak D call TRBD1 (5 bases). Germline CDR1 reads SGHTA; CDR2 reads FQGNSA. There are 18 residues in the CDR3. V was trimmed by 2 bases and J by 9 bases, leaving 26 bases between them. The CDR3: CASSLTGPGPRGDWPQHF. CDR3 bases: TGTGCCAGCAGCTTAACGGGCCCGGGACCCCGGGGGGATTGGCCCCAGCATTTT.

J is TRBJ2-7 and V is TRBV6-5; D is possibly TRBD1 (5 bases). Germline-derived CDR1 and CDR2 are MNHEY and SVGAGI. The CDR3 spans 13 residues. V was trimmed by 5 bases and J by 7 bases, leaving 15 bases between them. The CDR3 nucleotides read TGTGCCAGCAGTCAGCCAGGGTTATGGGAGCAGTACTTC. It is translated as CASSQPGLWEQYF.

This clone has just a few counts. The J gene is TRBJ1-1, the V gene TRBV20-1; no clear D. This CDR3 has 10 residues. The V end was cut by 5 bases, the J end by 7 bases, with 8 bases between. Germline CDR1 and CDR2: DFQATT and SNEGSKA (reference sequence). As DNA, the CDR3 is TGCAGTGCTTCCAACTTTGAAGCTTTCTTT. Its protein product is CSASNFEAFF.

The chain couples TRBV7-9 to TRBJ1-5; a possible D gene is TRBD1 (5 bases). V was trimmed by 5 bases and J by 2 bases, leaving 10 bases between them. The CDR3 loop spans 14 amino acids. Germline CDR1 is SEHNR and CDR2 is FQNEAQ (reference sequence). DNA for the CDR3: TGTGCCAGCAGCCCCGGACACGGCAATCAGCCCCAGCATTTT. Amino acid sequence: CASSPGHGNQPQHF.

This chain joins TRBV5-1 and TRBJ1-1; D remains unclear. The V end was cut by 0 bases, the J end by 1 base, with 10 bases between. The CDR3 length is 15 residues. Germline V gene data show CDR1 as SGHRS and CDR2 as YFSETQ. This CDR3 is CASSLESVGNTEAFF. Written as DNA, the CDR3 is TGCGCCAGCAGCTTGGAGTCCGTCGGGAACACTGAAGCTTTCTTT. Together with reference TRBV5-1 and TRBJ1-1, the CDR3 gives the full variable domain: KAGVTQTPRYLIKTRGQQVTLSCSPISGHRSVSWYQQTPGQGLQFLFEYFSETQRNKGNFPGRFSGRQFSNSRSEMNVSTLELGDSALYLCASSLESVGNTEAFFGQGTRLTVV.